The 19 T cell receptor beta chains given below trace back to one sample, sequenced in a study of cytomegalovirus exposure and HLA in healthy donors. The study ran its PCR with 60 Vbeta and 13 Jbeta primers. Profiled with immunoSEQ multiplex PCR; TCRdb holds only in-frame clones, not every one. The sample yields under 200,000 clones, 75% to 90% seen once. Sequenced sample: PBMCs. These receptors were taken from a woman aged 18-30 years in good health and CMV-seronegative.

This chain connects TRBV2 to TRBJ1-5; TRBD1 aligns across 9 bases. The CDR3 is 13 residues long. Germline V gives CDR1 SNHLY, CDR2 FYNNEI. V shed 8 bases, J shed 7 bases, and the junction held 6 bases outside the gene matches. The CDR3 spells CASGSGQGQPQHF. The CDR3 bases are TGTGCCAGCGGGTCGGGACAGGGACAGCCCCAGCATTTT.

This rearrangement joins TRBV25-1 to TRBJ2-3; 11 positions agree with TRBD2. The trim removed 5 bases at V and 1 base at J, leaving 5 bases unmatched. This CDR3 contains 16 residues. The germline V gene has CDR1 MGHDK and CDR2 SYGVNS. The CDR3 here is CASSSGTSGRTDTQYF. CDR3 bases: TGTGCCAGCAGTTCCGGGACTAGCGGACGCACAGATACGCAGTATTTT.

This clone was seen a handful of times. The CDR3 sequence is CATSRVSGVDYGYTF. CDR3 in DNA: TGTGCCACCAGCAGAGTGTCAGGGGTTGACTATGGCTACACCTTC. The chain carries TRBV15 and TRBJ1-2, with TRBD1 as a possible D gene (6 bases). Germline V gene sequence: CDR1 LNHNV, CDR2 YYDKDF (reference sequence). The CDR3 length is 15 residues. Trimming pared 1 base from V and 3 bases from J, leaving 12 bases between. The full variable domain, rest sourced from reference TRBV15 and TRBJ1-2, is DAMVIQNPRYQVTQFGKPVTLSCSQTLNHNVMYWYQQKSSQAPKLLFHYYDKDFNNEADTPDNFQSRRPNTSFCFLDIRSPGLGDTAMYLCATSRVSGVDYGYTFGSGTRLTVV.

CDR3 amino acids: CASKFLAVNTEAFF. CDR3 sequence (DNA): TGTGCCAGCAAATTCCTGGCAGTGAACACTGAAGCTTTCTTT. The chain couples TRBV6-1 to TRBJ1-1, with D unresolved. The CDR3 covers 14 residues. V lost 7 bases to trimming and J lost 0 bases, with 12 bases between them. The germline gives CDR1 MNHNS, CDR2 SASEGT.

The chain employs TRBV19 and TRBJ1-1; maybe TRBD1 (5 bases). The CDR3 spans 13 residues. Germline loops: CDR1 LNHDA, CDR2 SQIVND (reference sequence). Trimming removed 7 bases from V and 1 base from J, with 10 bases in between. The CDR3 DNA follows: TGTGCCAGTAAGATTCAGGGGAACACTGAAGCTTTCTTT. Translating it yields CASKIQGNTEAFF.

The V and J genes are TRBV7-2 and TRBJ1-5; D gene ambiguous. The CDR3 length is 12 residues. The V gene lost 6 bases and the J gene lost 0 bases, with 3 bases spanning the gap. Germline assignment: CDR1 SGHTA and CDR2 FQGNSA. CDR3 DNA: TGTGCCAGCAGTTATAGCAATCAGCCCCAGCATTTT. Amino acids: CASSYSNQPQHF.

This chain joins TRBV13 and TRBJ2-7; no reliable D call. Germline V CDR1 and CDR2: PRHDT, FYEKMQ (reference sequence). V was cut by 5 bases and J by 6 bases, with 8 bases left in between. The CDR3 sequence is 11 residues long. The CDR3 DNA follows: TGTGCCAGCAGCCCCGGTAGCGAGCAGTACTTC. Translating gives CASSPGSEQYF.

This clone was observed once. The chain links TRBV7-9 to TRBJ2-3; 7 bases line up with TRBD2. The CDR3 has 16 residues. Per the germline V gene, CDR1 is SEHNR and CDR2 is FQNEAQ (reference sequence). The J segment lost 2 bases and the V segment lost 2 bases, leaving 7 bases of the junction unmatched. CDR3 coding DNA: TGTGCCAGCAGCTTAAGGCGGGAGTGGGACACAGATACGCAGTATTTT. Its protein product is CASSLRREWDTDTQYF.

The chain joins TRBV5-4 to TRBJ2-1, with TRBD2 identical over 8 bases. V lost 4 bases, J lost 0 bases, and 3 bases stayed unmatched. Germline CDR1 reads SGHNT; CDR2 reads YYREEE (reference sequence). The CDR3 has 15 residues. CDR3 loop: CASSLGGGSYNEQFF. The CDR3 nucleotides are TGTGCCAGCAGCCTCGGGGGGGGCTCCTACAATGAGCAGTTCTTC.

This clone was recorded a few times. The V gene is TRBV6-5, the J gene TRBJ2-7, with 7 bases matching TRBD1. This CDR3 is 14 amino acids long. V was clipped by 6 bases and J by 1 base; unmatched bases: 6. The germline V gene has CDR1 MNHEY and CDR2 SVGAGI. CDR3: CASSRRDRSYEQYF. The DNA of the CDR3 is TGTGCCAGCAGCAGAAGGGACAGATCCTACGAGCAGTACTTC.

The V and J genes are TRBV19 and TRBJ2-3; TRBD1 is a possible D gene (6 bases). The V end was cut by 2 bases, the J end by 9 bases, with 9 bases between. Germline V CDR1 and CDR2: LNHDA, SQIVND (reference sequence). The CDR3 runs to 12 residues. CDR3 DNA: TGTGCCAGTAGTATACCAGGGGACACGCAGTATTTT. Translation: CASSIPGDTQYF.

CDR3: CAWREESSYNSPLHF. The CDR3 region has the DNA TGTGCCTGGAGAGAAGAGAGCTCCTATAATTCACCCCTCCACTTT. The chain combines TRBV30 with TRBJ1-6; D is unresolved. V dropped 3 bases and J dropped 0 bases, with 9 bases sitting between them. The CDR3 consists of 15 residues. CDR1 is GTSNPN and CDR2 is SVGIG in the germline V gene (reference sequence).

CDR3 amino acids: CASSPRVPGDYNEQFF. In DNA form, the CDR3 reads TGTGCCAGCAGCCCCCGCGTCCCGGGGGACTACAATGAGCAGTTCTTC. The V gene is TRBV7-6, the J gene TRBJ2-1; tentative D call: TRBD2 (6 bases). The germline gives CDR1 SGHVS, CDR2 FNYEAQ. The CDR3 length is 16 residues. The germline V and J ends were trimmed by 5 bases and 3 bases, with 17 bases remaining between them.

The chain carries TRBV4-1 and TRBJ2-2; D gene uncertain. The CDR3 has 14 residues. Per the germline V gene, CDR1 is MGHRA and CDR2 is YSYEKL. The germline V and J ends were trimmed by 1 base and 6 bases, with 9 bases remaining between them. CDR3 DNA sequence: TGCGCCAGCAGCCAAGCTATAAGCGCCGGGGAGCTGTTTTTT. Its protein is CASSQAISAGELFF.

The chain is built from TRBV4-1 and TRBJ1-4; D unresolved. With 9 bases removed from V and 0 bases from J, the gap between germline ends came to 14 bases. CDR1 is MGHRA, CDR2 YSYEKL, per germline. This CDR3 comprises 15 residues. CDR3: CASMNGEPTNEKLFF. The CDR3 nucleotides read TGCGCCAGTATGAACGGGGAGCCAACTAATGAAAAACTGTTTTTT.

This sequence joins TRBV27 and TRBJ2-7; D unresolved. The V end was cut by 3 bases, the J end by 6 bases, with 12 bases between. CDR1 and CDR2 (germline): MNHEY, SMNVEV (reference sequence). The CDR3 is made up of 13 amino acids. The DNA for the CDR3 is TGTGCCAGCAGTTTCTCCACGAGCTGCGAGCAGTACTTC. Translation: CASSFSTSCEQYF.

The chain joins TRBV15 to TRBJ2-3; 8 nucleotides line up with TRBD1. Germline assignment: CDR1 LNHNV and CDR2 YYDKDF (reference sequence). V shed 0 bases, J shed 1 base, and the junction held 6 bases outside the gene matches. The CDR3 runs to 17 residues. The CDR3 DNA reads as TGTGCCACCAGCAGAGATTTACAGGGGGACGGCACAGATACGCAGTATTTT. Translated, it gives CATSRDLQGDGTDTQYF.

This rearrangement joins TRBV7-9 to TRBJ1-1; TRBD1 matches 7 bases. The V segment lost 5 bases and the J segment 0 bases; nucleotides outside the gene matches: 9. In germline, CDR1 is SEHNR, CDR2 FQNEAQ (reference sequence). The CDR3 totals 16 residues. In DNA form, the CDR3 reads TGTGCCAGCAGCCCACGAACCCAGGGGGTGAACACTGAAGCTTTCTTT. Protein product: CASSPRTQGVNTEAFF.

The chain has TRBV15 and TRBJ2-7; the match to TRBD1 covers 10 bases. CDR1 is LNHNV, CDR2 YYDKDF, per germline (reference sequence). V lost 0 bases to trimming and J lost 4 bases; unmatched junction nucleotides: 6. The CDR3 is 16 amino acids. The CDR3 spells CATSRDLGQGLYEQYF. The CDR3 bases are TGTGCCACCAGCAGAGATCTGGGACAGGGGTTATACGAGCAGTACTTC.